These 31 T cell receptor beta chains share one sample of origin, sequenced in a study of blood T cell repertoires in COVID-19. Assay used: immunoSEQ multiplex PCR; TCRdb lists only in-frame clones, some missing. The data show about 260,000 clones, 70% to 90% seen once. Sequenced material: peripheral blood. These receptors came from a man between 60 and 75 years old who had recovered from COVID-19.

The chain is built from TRBV6-5 and TRBJ2-1; D is possibly TRBD2 (5 bases). Germline lookup yields CDR1 MNHEY and CDR2 SVGAGI. V lost 0 bases to trimming and J lost 6 bases, with 9 bases between them. The CDR3 has 14 amino acids. CDR3 nucleotide sequence: TGTGCCAGCAGTTACTCAAGACTAAGCAATGAGCAGTTCTTC. This codes for CASSYSRLSNEQFF.

This chain uses TRBV2 with TRBJ1-2; D uncertain. Germline CDR1 reads SNHLY; CDR2 reads FYNNEI. Trimming pared 10 bases from V and 8 bases from J, leaving 17 bases between. This CDR3 comprises 12 residues. CDR3 bases: TGTGCCACCGGGTCAGACTCTGGGGGCTACACCTTC. Amino acids: CATGSDSGGYTF.

This chain joins TRBV3-1 (or the pseudogene TRBV3-2) and TRBJ1-1; D ambiguous. CDR3 size: 13 residues. Germline CDR1 is LGHDT and CDR2 is YNNKEL (reference sequence). V lost 1 base to trimming and J lost 1 base, with 4 bases between them. This CDR3 is CASSQAGNTEAFF. The CDR3 DNA reads as TGTGCCAGCAGCCAAGCAGGGAACACTGAAGCTTTCTTT.

The chain joins TRBV24-1 to TRBJ2-2; weak D call: TRBD2 (5 bases). This CDR3 comprises 14 residues. Germline assignment: CDR1 KGHDR and CDR2 SFDVKD. The V end lost 6 bases, the J end lost 1 base, and 8 bases lay between the germline ends. The CDR3 nucleotides read TGTGCCACCAGTACGGGGTGGAACACCGGGGAGCTGTTTTTT. Translated: CATSTGWNTGELFF.

This chain links TRBV6-5 with TRBJ2-7; TRBD1 is a possible D gene (7 bases). The V gene's germline CDR1 is MNHEY and CDR2 SVGAGI. This CDR3 region has 15 residues. V gave up 6 bases and J gave up 3 bases, with 18 bases separating them. The CDR3 is CASRPRGTAHYEQYF. In DNA, the CDR3 is TGTGCCAGCAGACCACGCGGGACAGCACACTACGAGCAGTACTTC.

The CDR3 DNA reads TGTGCCAGCAGTACAGTGAACACTGAAGCTTTCTTT. Protein sequence: CASSTVNTEAFF. The gene calls are TRBV6-5 and TRBJ1-1; D not resolved. Germline CDR1 is MNHEY and CDR2 is SVGAGI. The ends were cut back, 5 bases at V and 0 bases at J, with 4 bases in the middle. This CDR3 spans 12 amino acids.

The genes are TRBV2 and TRBJ2-7; perhaps TRBD1 as D (6 bases). Between the trimmed V and J ends, which lost 10 bases and 0 bases, there was a span of 13 bases. CDR1 is SNHLY and CDR2 is FYNNEI in the germline V gene. The CDR3 has 13 amino acids. CDR3 sequence (DNA): TGTGCCACTACGGACAGAGCCTCCTACGAGCAGTACTTC. Encoded protein: CATTDRASYEQYF.

J is TRBJ2-3 and V is TRBV6-2 or TRBV6-3; 9 nucleotides line up with TRBD1. The CDR3 is 17 residues long. The trim removed 0 bases at V and 4 bases at J, leaving 8 bases unmatched. CDR1 is MNHEY, CDR2 SVGEGT, per germline. CDR3 sequence (DNA): TGTGCCAGCAGTTACTCGGCGGGACAGGGTGTCGCAGATACGCAGTATTTT. Translated: CASSYSAGQGVADTQYF.

The CDR3 bases are TGTGCCAGCAGCCCGCGGGGGGGCGAGACGCAGTATTTT. This codes for CASSPRGGETQYF. V is TRBV7-8 and J is TRBJ2-3; 9 bases match TRBD2. CDR1 is SGHVS and CDR2 is FQNEAQ in the germline V gene. V lost 5 bases and J lost 9; bases outside the gene matches: 6. The CDR3 is 13 residues long.

Only one count was recorded for this clone. In the same sample, other DNA sequences code for this CDR3. J is TRBJ2-7 and V is TRBV4-1; TRBD1 matches at 8 bases. Germline V CDR1 and CDR2: MGHRA, YSYEKL. The CDR3 is 15 residues long. Unmatched junction bases numbered 4, after V lost 1 base and J lost 2 bases. The CDR3 nucleotides are TGCGCCAGCAGCCAAGCCGACAGGGGACCCTACGAGCAGTACTTC. It encodes CASSQADRGPYEQYF.

The chain recombines TRBV14 with TRBJ2-7; a weak D match, TRBD2 (7 bases). Germline-derived CDR1 and CDR2 are SGHDN and FVKESK. V was trimmed by 1 base and J by 6 bases, leaving 13 bases between them. This CDR3 spans 14 amino acids. The CDR3 here is CASSQALGGAEQYF. CDR3 DNA: TGTGCCAGCAGCCAAGCCCTAGGGGGGGCCGAGCAGTACTTC. The variable domain in full, completed from reference TRBV14 and TRBJ2-7, reads EAGVTQFPSHSVIEKGQTVTLRCDPISGHDNLYWYRRVMGKEIKFLLHFVKESKQDESGMPNNRFLAERTGGTYSTLKVQPAELEDSGVYFCASSQALGGAEQYFGPGTRLTVT.

The chain has TRBV28 and TRBJ1-2, with 8 bases that match TRBD1. The CDR3 has 14 residues. V lost 4 bases, J lost 8 bases, and 9 bases stayed unmatched. Germline assignment: CDR1 MDHEN and CDR2 SYDVKM. Here the CDR3 reads CASSSFRGRGGYTF. The CDR3 DNA follows: TGTGCCAGCAGTTCGTTCAGGGGGCGCGGGGGCTACACCTTC.

This chain uses TRBV29-1 with TRBJ1-3; D might be TRBD1 (5 bases). This CDR3 spans 14 amino acids. The ends were cut back, 6 bases at V and 2 bases at J, with 14 bases in the middle. Germline CDR1 SQVTM, CDR2 ANQGSEA. CDR3 nucleotides: TGCAGCGTCCCGGACGGGACTACTGGAAACACCATATATTTT. Amino acid sequence: CSVPDGTTGNTIYF. Combining the CDR3 with reference TRBV29-1 and TRBJ1-3 gives the whole variable domain SAVISQKPSRDICQRGTSLTIQCQVDSQVTMMFWYRQQPGQSLTLIATANQGSEATYESGFVIDKFPISRPNLTFSTLTVSNMSPEDSSIYLCSVPDGTTGNTIYFGEGSWLTVV.

This clone was seen more than once but under ten times. The gene calls are TRBV4-2 and TRBJ2-3; 8 positions agree with TRBD2. Trimming cost V 0 bases and J 3 bases; bases outside gene matches: 8. The CDR3 extends over 17 amino acids. Per germline, CDR1 LGHNA and CDR2 YNFKEQ. The CDR3 DNA reads TGTGCCAGCAGCCAAGAAGCAACGGGAGGGTTAACAGATACGCAGTATTTT. This codes for CASSQEATGGLTDTQYF.

The chain couples TRBV24-1 to TRBJ1-5; TRBD1 is a possible D gene (5 bases). Trimming took off 5 bases at V and 2 bases at J, with 6 bases between the two ends. This CDR3 contains 13 residues. CDR1 is KGHDR and CDR2 is SFDVKD in the germline V gene. The CDR3 DNA reads TGTGCCACCAGTGTAGGGGGCAATCAGCCCCAGCATTTT. Its translation is CATSVGGNQPQHF.

This clone was picked up one time. This chain links TRBV6-5 with TRBJ1-4; no clear D. Germline V CDR1 and CDR2: MNHEY, SVGAGI. V was trimmed by 0 bases and J by 8 bases, leaving 16 bases between them. The CDR3 has 16 amino acids. The CDR3 is CASSYSRSYRPEKLFF. CDR3 sequence (DNA): TGTGCCAGCAGTTACTCCCGCTCCTACCGCCCCGAAAAACTGTTTTTT.

This rearrangement joins TRBV6-5 to TRBJ2-7; D unresolved. Germline CDR1 reads MNHEY; CDR2 reads SVGAGI. This CDR3 has 13 residues. V lost 4 bases to trimming and J lost 3 bases, with 10 bases between them. The CDR3 loop is CASSLSRNYEQYF. As DNA, the CDR3 is TGTGCCAGCAGTTTGTCGCGGAACTACGAGCAGTACTTC.

CDR3: CASSYPGGGRRAFF. In DNA, the CDR3 is TGTGCCAGCAGTTACCCAGGCGGGGGACGGCGAGCTTTCTTT. The chain employs TRBV6-5 and TRBJ1-1; D is possibly TRBD1 (5 bases). V shed 2 bases and J shed 10 bases, with 17 bases lying between them. CDR3 length: 14 residues. Germline-derived CDR1 and CDR2 are MNHEY and SVGAGI.

This clone was detected many times. The rearrangement uses TRBV3-1 (or the pseudogene TRBV3-2) and TRBJ2-5; 9 bases match TRBD2. The germline V gene has CDR1 LGHDT and CDR2 YNNKEL (reference sequence). The CDR3 consists of 18 residues. Germline trimming cut 0 bases from V and 4 bases from J; bases unmatched to any gene: 12. CDR3 DNA: TGTGCCAGCAGCCAAGATCAGGTAGCGGGAGTGATTGGAGAGACCCAGTACTTC. Protein: CASSQDQVAGVIGETQYF.

To note about this clone: Other DNA sequences in the sample encode the same CDR3. The chain employs TRBV19 and TRBJ2-2, with TRBD2 matching 9 bases. This CDR3 has 17 amino acids. V was clipped by 5 bases and J by 6 bases; unmatched bases: 13. Germline lookup yields CDR1 LNHDA and CDR2 SQIVND (reference sequence). Here the CDR3 DNA reads TGTGCCAGTAGTGGGTCGGGCCTAGCGGGACGGGCCGGGGAGCTGTTTTTT. This sequence encodes CASSGSGLAGRAGELFF.

The genes are TRBV29-1 and TRBJ2-1, with TRBD2 as a possible D gene (7 bases). V gave up 8 bases and J gave up 7 bases, with 18 bases separating them. This CDR3 is built from 13 residues. CDR1 and CDR2 from the germline V gene are SQVTM and ANQGSEA. CDR3 protein: CSLRRGGANEQFF. CDR3 sequence (DNA): TGCAGCCTCCGGAGGGGGGGGGCTAATGAGCAGTTCTTC.

The V and J genes are TRBV11-2 and TRBJ2-7; 7 bases agree with TRBD2. Germline-derived CDR1 and CDR2 are SGHAT and FQNNGV. V lost 1 base to trimming and J lost 5 bases; unmatched junction nucleotides: 8. This CDR3 comprises 15 residues. The CDR3 DNA is TGTGCCAGCAGCTTAGCTACCGGGACTAAGGACGAGCAGTACTTC. Its protein is CASSLATGTKDEQYF.

The rearrangement uses TRBV7-2 and TRBJ1-4; D gene unclear. Deletions cut 5 bases from V and 8 bases from J, with 15 bases between. The CDR3 spans 14 residues. CDR1 SGHTA and CDR2 FQGNSA come from the germline V gene. The DNA for the CDR3 is TGTGCCAGCAGCCAGCACCAAACGGGGGAAAAACTGTTTTTT. Encoded protein: CASSQHQTGEKLFF.

This chain joins TRBV11-2 and TRBJ1-1; D gene unclear. CDR3 length equals 14 residues. V lost 6 bases to trimming and J lost 7 bases, with 18 bases between them. Germline-derived CDR1 and CDR2 are SGHAT and FQNNGV. This CDR3 is CASREQRVEGEAFF. CDR3 nucleotides: TGTGCCAGCAGGGAACAAAGGGTCGAGGGTGAAGCTTTCTTT. The entire variable domain, with the rest obtained from reference TRBV11-2 and TRBJ1-1, is as follows: EAGVAQSPRYKIIEKRQSVAFWCNPISGHATLYWYQQILGQGPKLLIQFQNNGVVDDSQLPKDRFSAERLKGVDSTLKIQPAKLEDSAVYLCASREQRVEGEAFFGQGTRLTVV.

The CDR3 is CSGRQGAGEAFF. CDR3 DNA sequence: TGCAGCGGGCGACAGGGGGCCGGTGAAGCTTTCTTT. The chain joins TRBV29-1 to TRBJ1-1, with 10 bases identical to TRBD1. With V trimmed by 7 bases and J by 7 bases, 6 bases remained unmatched. The CDR3 has 12 amino acids. Germline V gene data show CDR1 as SQVTM and CDR2 as ANQGSEA. Variable domain in full (rest from reference TRBV29-1 and TRBJ1-1): SAVISQKPSRDICQRGTSLTIQCQVDSQVTMMFWYRQQPGQSLTLIATANQGSEATYESGFVIDKFPISRPNLTFSTLTVSNMSPEDSSIYLCSGRQGAGEAFFGQGTRLTVV.

The chain recombines TRBV18 with TRBJ2-7, with TRBD1 matching 7 bases. V was clipped by 2 bases and J by 6 bases; unmatched bases: 4. The CDR3 contains 13 residues. Germline CDR1 KGHSH, CDR2 LQKENI. This chain's CDR3 is CASSPIPGGEQYF. As DNA, the CDR3 is TGTGCCAGCTCACCAATACCAGGGGGCGAGCAGTACTTC.

The V gene is TRBV6-5, the J gene TRBJ1-5; 8 positions match TRBD1. CDR3 length: 14 residues. V lost 3 bases and J lost 7; bases outside the gene matches: 5. CDR1 MNHEY and CDR2 SVGAGI come from the germline V gene. The CDR3 spells CASSYGTGGQPQHF. CDR3 sequence (DNA): TGTGCCAGCAGTTATGGGACAGGTGGGCAGCCCCAGCATTTT.

This chain links TRBV3-1 (or the pseudogene TRBV3-2) with TRBJ1-4; D gene ambiguous. The germline gives CDR1 LGHDT, CDR2 YNNKEL (reference sequence). V shed 4 bases and J shed 7 bases, with 13 bases lying between them. There are 14 residues in the CDR3. The CDR3 DNA sequence: TGTGCCAGCAGCCGGACTCGAGGTGCTGAAAAACTGTTTTTT. Its protein product is CASSRTRGAEKLFF.

The chain has TRBV19 and TRBJ2-3, with 9 bases aligning to TRBD2. The length of the CDR3 is 16 residues. Germline CDR1 is LNHDA and CDR2 is SQIVND (reference sequence). V lost 7 bases, J lost 3 bases, and 11 bases stayed unmatched. For the CDR3, the DNA is TGTGCCAGTACCCCGGTGCGGGGGGGCTGGACAGATACGCAGTATTTT. This sequence encodes CASTPVRGGWTDTQYF.

The chain links TRBV6-5 to TRBJ1-2, with D unclear. Germline assignment: CDR1 MNHEY and CDR2 SVGAGI. This CDR3 is built from 13 residues. Trimming shortened V by 6 bases and J by 2 bases, and 10 bases separated the two germline ends. The CDR3 sequence: CASRESANYGYTF. Here the CDR3 DNA reads TGTGCCAGCAGGGAGTCAGCGAACTATGGCTACACCTTC.

The rearrangement links TRBV7-9 to TRBJ2-7; 8 positions agree with TRBD2. The germline gives CDR1 SEHNR, CDR2 FQNEAQ (reference sequence). This CDR3 spans 12 amino acids. V lost 5 bases, J lost 6 bases, and 3 bases stayed unmatched. The CDR3 bases are TGTGCCAGCAGCGTTAGCGGGGCCGAGCAGTACTTC. Residues: CASSVSGAEQYF.